The 25 T cell receptor beta chains listed next were all sequenced from one sample in a study of T cells in localized non-small cell lung cancer. Clones were sequenced by immunoSEQ multiplex PCR, and TCRdb holds only the in-frame ones, with some missing. The sample includes 37,000 or so clones, roughly 88% of them seen just once. The material was peripheral blood, obtained before any cancer treatment. Every receptor here comes from a woman aged 40 to 75 with stage I lung adenocarcinoma.

The V call is TRBV28, the J call TRBJ1-1; D is perhaps TRBD1 (5 bases). The CDR3 is 13 residues long. With 8 bases removed from V and 1 base from J, the gap between germline ends came to 11 bases. Germline-derived CDR1 and CDR2 are MDHEN and SYDVKM. The CDR3 reads CASLGGTNTEAFF. The DNA for the CDR3 is TGTGCCAGCCTTGGGGGGACGAACACTGAAGCTTTCTTT.

V usage is TRBV5-6 and J usage is TRBJ2-1, with TRBD1 as a possible D gene (5 bases). Trimming cost V 1 base and J 8 bases, with 10 bases left between them. The CDR3 has 13 residues. Looked up from germline, CDR1 is SGHDT and CDR2 is YYEEEE. The chain's CDR3 is CASSLLRAHEQFF. In nucleotides, the CDR3 is TGTGCCAGCAGCTTGCTCAGGGCCCATGAGCAGTTCTTC. Variable domain in full (rest from reference TRBV5-6 and TRBJ2-1): DAGVTQSPTHLIKTRGQQVTLRCSPKSGHDTVSWYQQALGQGPQFIFQYYEEEERQRGNFPDRFSGHQFPNYSSELNVNALLLGDSALYLCASSLLRAHEQFFGPGTRLTVL.

V gene TRBV19 combines with J gene TRBJ1-4; D is unresolved. There are 15 residues in the CDR3. CDR1 LNHDA and CDR2 SQIVND come from the germline V gene (reference sequence). V was shortened by 7 bases and J by 0 bases, with 12 bases between the two germline ends. The CDR3 DNA sequence: TGTGCCAGTACAAACACCCGCTCAACTAATGAAAAACTGTTTTTT. This codes for CASTNTRSTNEKLFF.

The chain is built from TRBV28 and TRBJ1-1; D might be TRBD1 (5 bases). The CDR3 covers 15 residues. CDR1 and CDR2 (germline): MDHEN, SYDVKM. V was cut by 3 bases and J by 1 base, with 12 bases left in between. This CDR3 reads CASSFEQGSNTEAFF. The CDR3 nucleotides read TGTGCCAGCAGTTTCGAGCAGGGCTCGAACACTGAAGCTTTCTTT.

The rearrangement joins TRBV5-1 to TRBJ2-6; D is ambiguous. There are 20 residues in the CDR3. V shed 2 bases and J shed 0 bases, with 21 bases lying between them. Germline CDR1 and CDR2: SGHRS and YFSETQ. As DNA, the CDR3 is TGCGCCAGCAGCTTCATGATGTCCGGCAGGCGCGACTCTGGGGCCAACGTCCTGACTTTC. Encoded protein: CASSFMMSGRRDSGANVLTF.

The chain recombines TRBV5-1 with TRBJ2-2; D gene ambiguous. Per the germline V gene, CDR1 is SGHRS and CDR2 is YFSETQ. This CDR3 has 16 residues. The V end was cut by 0 bases, the J end by 7 bases, with 16 bases between. CDR3 residues: CASSLAIGMWGGELFF. In nucleotides, the CDR3 is TGCGCCAGCAGCTTGGCGATTGGAATGTGGGGCGGGGAGCTGTTTTTT.

The chain joins TRBV11-2 to TRBJ1-2; D remains unclear. The germline CDR1 and CDR2 sequences are SGHAT and FQNNGV. CDR3 size: 13 residues. V lost 1 base to trimming and J lost 1 base, with 4 bases between them. The CDR3 sequence: CASSLGVNYGYTF. The CDR3 DNA is TGTGCCAGCAGCTTAGGAGTTAACTATGGCTACACCTTC.

This chain joins TRBV9 and TRBJ2-2, with 7 bases that match TRBD1. J gave up 0 bases and V 0 bases, and 11 bases lay outside the gene matches. Germline V gives CDR1 SGDLS, CDR2 YYNGEE. The CDR3 consists of 19 residues. The CDR3 DNA is TGTGCCAGCAGCGTAGAGAGGAGGTGGACAGGCCCGAACACCGGGGAGCTGTTTTTT. Encoded protein: CASSVERRWTGPNTGELFF.

The V and J genes are TRBV28 and TRBJ1-5; D uncertain. The V and J ends lost 3 bases and 8 bases respectively, with 5 bases between them. The CDR3 has 11 residues. Per the germline V gene, CDR1 is MDHEN and CDR2 is SYDVKM. CDR3 DNA sequence: TGTGCCAGCAGTTTTACTGAGCCCCAGCATTTT. Translation gives CASSFTEPQHF.

In its sample, this clone was seen once. The chain couples TRBV4-1 to TRBJ1-5; possibly TRBD1 for D (5 bases). The CDR3 is 13 amino acids. Germline V gene sequence: CDR1 MGHRA, CDR2 YSYEKL. The V end was cut by 0 bases, the J end by 9 bases, with 9 bases between. The CDR3 nucleotides are TGCGCCAGCAGCCAAGACGGGGCGCGGCCCCAGCATTTT. It translates to CASSQDGARPQHF.

This sequence joins TRBV13 and TRBJ2-2, with TRBD2 matching over 11 bases. Trimming cost V 5 bases and J 0 bases; bases outside gene matches: 2. CDR1 is PRHDT and CDR2 is FYEKMQ in the germline V gene (reference sequence). The CDR3 totals 16 residues. CDR3 region: CASSPGLAANTGELFF. As DNA, the CDR3 is TGTGCCAGCAGCCCGGGACTAGCGGCGAACACCGGGGAGCTGTTTTTT. Full variable domain (outside the CDR3, taken from reference TRBV13 and TRBJ2-2): AAGVIQSPRHLIKEKRETATLKCYPIPRHDTVYWYQQGPGQDPQFLISFYEKMQSDKGSIPDRFSAQQFSDYHSELNMSSLELGDSALYFCASSPGLAANTGELFFGEGSRLTVL.

This rearrangement joins TRBV30 to TRBJ2-5, with 11 bases identical to TRBD1. Germline V gene sequence: CDR1 GTSNPN, CDR2 SVGIG (reference sequence). This CDR3 comprises 15 residues. After removal of 1 base from V and 3 bases from J, the junction contained 4 bases not matched to a gene. The CDR3 nucleotides are TGTGCCTGGAGTGGCTTGGGACAGGGGGAAGAGACCCAGTACTTC. Translating gives CAWSGLGQGEETQYF.

The chain joins TRBV10-2 to TRBJ2-3, with TRBD2 matching 8 bases. The CDR3 runs to 17 residues. The J segment lost 3 bases and the V segment lost 4 bases, leaving 12 bases of the junction unmatched. CDR1 and CDR2 from the germline V gene are WSHSY and SAAADI. CDR3 coding DNA: TGCGCCAGCAGTGGTGAGGTAGGGACTAGGCGAACAGATACGCAGTATTTT. It is translated as CASSGEVGTRRTDTQYF.

V usage is TRBV19 and J usage is TRBJ2-3; TRBD1 is a possible D gene (5 bases). Germline values: CDR1 LNHDA, CDR2 SQIVND (reference sequence). V was pared by 5 bases and J by 3 bases, with 9 bases between. The CDR3 runs 13 residues. This CDR3 is CASSVPGTDTQYF. As DNA, the CDR3 is TGTGCCAGTAGTGTCCCAGGGACAGATACGCAGTATTTT.

The chain links TRBV7-9 to TRBJ1-1, with D uncertain. V was cut by 8 bases and J by 1 base, with 17 bases left in between. Germline V CDR1 and CDR2: SEHNR, FQNEAQ (reference sequence). The CDR3 is 15 amino acids. CDR3 nucleotides: TGTGCCAGCGACCGAGTGGAGCGGCAGAACACTGAAGCTTTCTTT. It specifies CASDRVERQNTEAFF.

As DNA, the CDR3 is TGCGCCAGCAGGAGAGAAGCGGGTGCCTACGAGCAGTACTTC. Amino acids: CASRREAGAYEQYF. V and J are TRBV5-1 and TRBJ2-7, with D possibly TRBD2 on 6 matching bases. This CDR3 has 14 amino acids. V gave up 5 bases and J gave up 2 bases, with 14 bases separating them. Germline V gives CDR1 SGHRS, CDR2 YFSETQ.

The V gene is TRBV13, the J gene TRBJ2-1; no firm D call. This CDR3 region has 15 residues. In germline, CDR1 is PRHDT, CDR2 FYEKMQ (reference sequence). V gave up 2 bases and J gave up 2 bases, with 10 bases separating them. In DNA form, the CDR3 reads TGTGCCAGCAGCTTAACTCAGGTCGCCTACAATGAGCAGTTCTTC. This codes for CASSLTQVAYNEQFF.

The chain combines TRBV28 with TRBJ1-3; D ambiguous. CDR3 length: 15 amino acids. Germline V gives CDR1 MDHEN, CDR2 SYDVKM. Trimming removed 4 bases at V and 0 bases at J, with 10 bases between. This CDR3 is CASSSQTTSGNTIYF. Written as DNA, the CDR3 is TGTGCCAGCAGTTCTCAAACTACCTCTGGAAACACCATATATTTT.

CDR3 bases: TGCGCCAGCAGCTTGCTCGGAGGGGCAGAGACCCAGTACTTC. Protein sequence: CASSLLGGAETQYF. The V and J genes are TRBV5-1 and TRBJ2-5; D possibly corresponds to TRBD2 (6 bases). CDR1 SGHRS and CDR2 YFSETQ come from the germline V gene. This CDR3 contains 14 residues. Trimming took off 1 base at V and 4 bases at J, with 11 bases between the two ends.

J is TRBJ2-1 and V is TRBV29-1; TRBD2 is a possible D gene (6 bases). Germline CDR1 reads SQVTM; CDR2 reads ANQGSEA. V lost 7 bases, J lost 5 bases, and 9 bases lay in between. This CDR3 is built from 11 residues. This CDR3 reads CSGDLNNEQFF. CDR3 in DNA: TGCAGCGGGGACTTAAACAATGAGCAGTTCTTC.

The chain uses TRBV4-1 and TRBJ2-3; tentatively, D is TRBD2 (6 bases). The CDR3 is made up of 17 amino acids. The V gene's germline CDR1 is MGHRA and CDR2 YSYEKL. The ends were cut back, 2 bases at V and 4 bases at J, with 19 bases in the middle. The CDR3 region is CASSQHKSQTSSDTQYF. The CDR3 DNA follows: TGCGCCAGCAGCCAACATAAGTCCCAGACTAGTTCAGATACGCAGTATTTT.

J is TRBJ2-3 and V is TRBV5-4; TRBD1 aligns across 9 bases. Germline CDR1 reads SGHNT; CDR2 reads YYREEE (reference sequence). Trimming removed 4 bases from V and 1 base from J; junction bases left unmatched: 13. The CDR3 is 18 residues long. The DNA of the CDR3 is TGTGCCAGCAGCCTCAACCGGGGGGACAGGGTCGGCACAGATACGCAGTATTTT. Residues: CASSLNRGDRVGTDTQYF.

The chain carries TRBV5-1 and TRBJ2-7; D could derive from TRBD1 or TRBD2 (6 bases each). Germline loops: CDR1 SGHRS, CDR2 YFSETQ. The V and J ends lost 7 bases and 7 bases respectively, with 15 bases between them. This CDR3 region has 12 residues. The CDR3 region has the DNA TGCGCCAGCCGCCCGGGGGCGGGTGAGCAGTACTTC. This translates into CASRPGAGEQYF.

This rearrangement joins TRBV20-1 to TRBJ2-1; unclear D gene. CDR1 is DFQATT, CDR2 SNEGSKA, per germline (reference sequence). Trimming cost V 4 bases and J 7 bases, with 8 bases left between them. The CDR3 length is 11 residues. CDR3 loop: CSAISSNEQFF. CDR3 DNA: TGCAGTGCTATAAGTTCGAATGAGCAGTTCTTC.

This chain connects TRBV5-1 to TRBJ2-1; a possible D gene is TRBD1 (5 bases). Between the trimmed V and J ends, which lost 2 bases and 4 bases, there was a span of 13 bases. Germline V CDR1 and CDR2: SGHRS, YFSETQ. This CDR3 spans 15 amino acids. Here the CDR3 DNA reads TGCGCCAGCAGCTTAGGACAATTCGGTTACAATGAGCAGTTCTTC. Amino acid sequence: CASSLGQFGYNEQFF.